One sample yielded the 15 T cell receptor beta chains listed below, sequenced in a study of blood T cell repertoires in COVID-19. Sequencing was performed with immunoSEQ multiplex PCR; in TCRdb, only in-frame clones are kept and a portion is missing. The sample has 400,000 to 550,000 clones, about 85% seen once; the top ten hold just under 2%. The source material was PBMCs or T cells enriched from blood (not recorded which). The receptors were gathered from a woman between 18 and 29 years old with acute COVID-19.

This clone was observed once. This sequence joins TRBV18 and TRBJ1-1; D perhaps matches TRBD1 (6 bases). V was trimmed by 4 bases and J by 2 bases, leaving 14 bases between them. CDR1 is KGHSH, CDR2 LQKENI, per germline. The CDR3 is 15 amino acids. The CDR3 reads CASSLRWTANTEAFF. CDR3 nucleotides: TGTGCCAGCTCACTACGATGGACAGCAAACACTGAAGCTTTCTTT. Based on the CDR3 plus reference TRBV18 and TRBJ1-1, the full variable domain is NAGVMQNPRHLVRRRGQEARLRCSPMKGHSHVYWYRQLPEEGLKFMVYLQKENIIDESGMPKERFSAEFPKEGPSILRIQQVVRGDSAAYFCASSLRWTANTEAFFGQGTRLTVV.

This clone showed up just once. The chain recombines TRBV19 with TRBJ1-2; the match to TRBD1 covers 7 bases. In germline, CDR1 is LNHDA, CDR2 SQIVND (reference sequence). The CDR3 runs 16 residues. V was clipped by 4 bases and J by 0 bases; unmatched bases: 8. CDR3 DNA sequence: TGTGCCAGTAGTAGGACGACGGGACAGACTAACTATGGCTACACCTTC. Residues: CASSRTTGQTNYGYTF. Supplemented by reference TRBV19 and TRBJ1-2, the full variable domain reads DGGITQSPKYLFRKEGQNVTLSCEQNLNHDAMYWYRQDPGQGLRLIYYSQIVNDFQKGDIAEGYSVSREKKESFPLTVTSAQKNPTAFYLCASSRTTGQTNYGYTFGSGTRLTVV.

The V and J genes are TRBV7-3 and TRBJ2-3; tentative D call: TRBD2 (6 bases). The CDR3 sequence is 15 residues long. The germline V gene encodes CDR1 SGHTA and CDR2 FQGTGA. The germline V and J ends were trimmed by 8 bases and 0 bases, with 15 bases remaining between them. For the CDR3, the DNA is TGTGCCAGCCAAAAGCGGAGGGCTAGCACAGATACGCAGTATTTT. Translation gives CASQKRRASTDTQYF.

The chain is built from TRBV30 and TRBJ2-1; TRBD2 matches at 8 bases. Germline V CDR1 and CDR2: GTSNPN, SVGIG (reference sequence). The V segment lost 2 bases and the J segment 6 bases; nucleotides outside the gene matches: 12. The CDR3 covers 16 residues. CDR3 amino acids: CAWSLLAASGSNEQFF. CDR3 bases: TGTGCCTGGAGTCTATTGGCTGCTAGCGGGTCCAATGAGCAGTTCTTC.

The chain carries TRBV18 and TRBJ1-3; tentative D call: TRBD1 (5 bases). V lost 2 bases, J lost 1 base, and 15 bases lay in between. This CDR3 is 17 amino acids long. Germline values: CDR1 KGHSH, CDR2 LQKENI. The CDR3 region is CASSPVEGRLSGNTIYF. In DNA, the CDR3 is TGTGCCAGCTCACCAGTGGAGGGACGACTTTCTGGAAACACCATATATTTT.

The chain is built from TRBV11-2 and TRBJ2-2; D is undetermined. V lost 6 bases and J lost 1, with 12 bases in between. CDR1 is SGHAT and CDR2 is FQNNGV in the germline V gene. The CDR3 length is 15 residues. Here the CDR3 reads CASRLDTLNTGELFF. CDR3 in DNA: TGTGCCAGCAGGCTCGACACTTTGAACACCGGGGAGCTGTTTTTT.

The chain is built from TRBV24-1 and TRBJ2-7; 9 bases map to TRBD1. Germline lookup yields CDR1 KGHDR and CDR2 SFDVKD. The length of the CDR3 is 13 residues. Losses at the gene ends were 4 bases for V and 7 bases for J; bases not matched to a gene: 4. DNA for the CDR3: TGTGCCACCAGTGAACGCGGACAGGGGGAGCAGTACTTC. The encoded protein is CATSERGQGEQYF.

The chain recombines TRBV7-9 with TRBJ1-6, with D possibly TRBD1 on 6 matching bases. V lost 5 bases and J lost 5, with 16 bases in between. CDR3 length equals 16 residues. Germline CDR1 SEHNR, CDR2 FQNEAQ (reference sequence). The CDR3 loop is CASSEQGDRHNSPLHF. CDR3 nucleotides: TGTGCCAGCAGCGAACAAGGCGACAGGCATAATTCACCCCTCCACTTT.

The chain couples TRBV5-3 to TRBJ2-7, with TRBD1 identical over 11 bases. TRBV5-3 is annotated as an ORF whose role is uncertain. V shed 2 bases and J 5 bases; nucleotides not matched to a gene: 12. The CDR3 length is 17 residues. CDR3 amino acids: CARSFLDRGPHADEQYF. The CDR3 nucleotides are TGTGCCAGAAGCTTTTTGGACAGGGGGCCTCACGCCGACGAGCAGTACTTC.

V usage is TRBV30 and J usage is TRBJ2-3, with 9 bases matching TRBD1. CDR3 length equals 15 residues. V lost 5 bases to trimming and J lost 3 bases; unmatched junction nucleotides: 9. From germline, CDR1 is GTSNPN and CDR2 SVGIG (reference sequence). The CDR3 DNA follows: TGTGCCTGGGTAGGGGATGGGACAGGGACAGATACGCAGTATTTT. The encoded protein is CAWVGDGTGTDTQYF.

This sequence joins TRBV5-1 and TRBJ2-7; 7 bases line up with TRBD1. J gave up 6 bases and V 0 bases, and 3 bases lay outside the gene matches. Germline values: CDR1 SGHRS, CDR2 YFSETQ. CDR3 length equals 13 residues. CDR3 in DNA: TGCGCCAGCAGCTTGGGACAGGGACGCGAGCAGTACTTC. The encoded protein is CASSLGQGREQYF.

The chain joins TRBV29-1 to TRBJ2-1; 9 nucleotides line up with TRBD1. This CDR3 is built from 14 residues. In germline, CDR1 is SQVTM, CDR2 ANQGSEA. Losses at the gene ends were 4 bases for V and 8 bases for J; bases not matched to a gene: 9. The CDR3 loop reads CSVGSRDRVDEQFF. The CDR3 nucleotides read TGCAGCGTTGGGAGCCGGGACAGGGTGGATGAGCAGTTCTTC.

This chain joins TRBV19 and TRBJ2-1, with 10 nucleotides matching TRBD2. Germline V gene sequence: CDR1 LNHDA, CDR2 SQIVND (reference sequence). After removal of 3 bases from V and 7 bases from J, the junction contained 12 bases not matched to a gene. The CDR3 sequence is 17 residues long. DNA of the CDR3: TGTGCCAGTAGTATCACCTTTTCTAGCGGGAGTATGAATGAGCAGTTCTTC. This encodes CASSITFSSGSMNEQFF. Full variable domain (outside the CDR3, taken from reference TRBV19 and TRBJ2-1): DGGITQSPKYLFRKEGQNVTLSCEQNLNHDAMYWYRQDPGQGLRLIYYSQIVNDFQKGDIAEGYSVSREKKESFPLTVTSAQKNPTAFYLCASSITFSSGSMNEQFFGPGTRLTVL.

This chain's CDR3 is CSVVELRGNEQFF. CDR3 sequence (DNA): TGCAGCGTTGTGGAATTACGGGGAAATGAGCAGTTCTTC. The chain joins TRBV29-1 to TRBJ2-1; a weak D match, TRBD2 (5 bases). There are 13 residues in the CDR3. Trimming shortened V by 4 bases and J by 7 bases, and 14 bases separated the two germline ends. Germline CDR1 SQVTM, CDR2 ANQGSEA.

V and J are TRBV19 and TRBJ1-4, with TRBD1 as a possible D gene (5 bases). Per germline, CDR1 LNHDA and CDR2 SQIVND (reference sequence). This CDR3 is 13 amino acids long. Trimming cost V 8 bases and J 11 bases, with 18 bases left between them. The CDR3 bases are TGTGCCAGTGCCCAGACCGTGACAGAGAAACTGTTTTTT. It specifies CASAQTVTEKLFF.